What follows is one T cell receptor (beta chain) and its context. The data belong to a study of T cell changes during pregnancy in multiple sclerosis. V gave up 4 bases and J gave up 0 bases; unmatched junction bases: 9. Per the germline V gene, CDR1 is SEHNR and CDR2 is FQNEAQ (reference sequence). CDR3 length: 17 residues. TCRdb keeps only in-frame clones here, not all; method: immunoSEQ multiplex PCR. The top ten clones hold approximately 4% of a sample with 60,000 to 85,000 clones, roughly 92% of them seen once. The sample consisted of peripheral blood, taken after pregnancy. This clonotype was sampled from a female donor in good health, enrolled as a control in a pregnancy study. The chain employs TRBV7-9 and TRBJ2-1; 7 nucleotides agree with TRBD1. DNA of the CDR3: TGTGCCAGCAGCTCCCGAGTCGGGACAGCCTCCTACAATGAGCAGTTCTTC. It yields the protein CASSSRVGTASYNEQFF.